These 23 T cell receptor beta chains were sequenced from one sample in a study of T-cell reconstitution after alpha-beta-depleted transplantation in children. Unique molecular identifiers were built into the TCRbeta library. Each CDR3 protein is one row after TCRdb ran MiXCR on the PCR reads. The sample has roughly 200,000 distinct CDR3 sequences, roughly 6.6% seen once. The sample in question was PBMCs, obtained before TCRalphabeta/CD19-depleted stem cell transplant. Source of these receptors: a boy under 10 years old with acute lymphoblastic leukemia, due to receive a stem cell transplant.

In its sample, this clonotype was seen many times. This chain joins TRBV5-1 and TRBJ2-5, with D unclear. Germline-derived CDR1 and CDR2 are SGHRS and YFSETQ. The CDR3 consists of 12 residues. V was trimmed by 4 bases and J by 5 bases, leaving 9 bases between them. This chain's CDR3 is CASSLMGETQYF. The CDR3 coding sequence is TGCGCCAGCAGCCTTATGGGGGAGACCCAGTACTTC.

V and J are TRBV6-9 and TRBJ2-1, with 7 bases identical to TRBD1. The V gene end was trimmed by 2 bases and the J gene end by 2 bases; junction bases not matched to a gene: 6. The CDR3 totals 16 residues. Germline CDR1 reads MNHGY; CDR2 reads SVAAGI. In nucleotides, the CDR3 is TGTGCCAGCAGTTATCAAGACAGGGCCCCCTACAATGAGCAGTTCTTC. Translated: CASSYQDRAPYNEQFF.

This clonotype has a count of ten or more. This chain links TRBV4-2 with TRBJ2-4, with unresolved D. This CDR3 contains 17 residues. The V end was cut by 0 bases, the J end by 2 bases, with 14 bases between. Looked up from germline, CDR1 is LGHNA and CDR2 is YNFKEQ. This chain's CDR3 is CASSQEGGRGSKNIQYF. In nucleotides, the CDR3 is TGTGCCAGCAGCCAAGAGGGCGGTCGTGGCTCCAAAAACATTCAGTACTTC.

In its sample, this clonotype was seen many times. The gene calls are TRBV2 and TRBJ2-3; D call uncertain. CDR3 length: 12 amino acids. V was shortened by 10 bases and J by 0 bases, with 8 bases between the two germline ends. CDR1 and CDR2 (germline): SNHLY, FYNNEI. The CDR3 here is CATRSSTDTQYF. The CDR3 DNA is TGTGCCACTAGGAGTAGCACAGATACGCAGTATTTT.

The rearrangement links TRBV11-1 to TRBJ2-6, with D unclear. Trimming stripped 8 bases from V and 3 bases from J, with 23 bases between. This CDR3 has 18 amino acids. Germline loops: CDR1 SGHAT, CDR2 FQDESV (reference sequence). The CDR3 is CASHSALRIVRGANVLTF. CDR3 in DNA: TGTGCCAGCCACTCGGCACTTCGGATCGTTCGTGGGGCCAACGTCCTGACTTTC.

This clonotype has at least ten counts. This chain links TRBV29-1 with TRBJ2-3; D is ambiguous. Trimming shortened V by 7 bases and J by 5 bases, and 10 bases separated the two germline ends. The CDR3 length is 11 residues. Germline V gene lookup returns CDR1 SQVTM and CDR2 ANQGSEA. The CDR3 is CSDRSGDTQYF. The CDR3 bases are TGCAGCGATAGGAGTGGAGATACGCAGTATTTT.

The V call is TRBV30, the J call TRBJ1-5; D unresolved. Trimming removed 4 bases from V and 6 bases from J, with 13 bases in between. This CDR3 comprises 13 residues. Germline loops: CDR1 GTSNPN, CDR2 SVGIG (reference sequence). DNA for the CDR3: TGTGCCTGGAACTCGGGCCTGGGTCAGCCCCAGCATTTT. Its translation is CAWNSGLGQPQHF.

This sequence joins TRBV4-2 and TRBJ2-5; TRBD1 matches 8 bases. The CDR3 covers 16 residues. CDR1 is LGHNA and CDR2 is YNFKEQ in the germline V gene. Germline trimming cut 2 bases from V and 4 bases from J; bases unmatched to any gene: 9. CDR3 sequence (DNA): TGTGCCAGCAGCCAAACTAGTAGACAGGGGAGAGAGACCCAGTACTTC. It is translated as CASSQTSRQGRETQYF.

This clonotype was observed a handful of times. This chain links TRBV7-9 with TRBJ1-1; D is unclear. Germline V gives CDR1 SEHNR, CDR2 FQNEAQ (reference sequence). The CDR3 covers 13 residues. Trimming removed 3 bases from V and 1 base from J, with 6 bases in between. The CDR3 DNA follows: TGTGCCAGCAGCTTTCGGGAGAACACTGAAGCTTTCTTT. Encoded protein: CASSFRENTEAFF.

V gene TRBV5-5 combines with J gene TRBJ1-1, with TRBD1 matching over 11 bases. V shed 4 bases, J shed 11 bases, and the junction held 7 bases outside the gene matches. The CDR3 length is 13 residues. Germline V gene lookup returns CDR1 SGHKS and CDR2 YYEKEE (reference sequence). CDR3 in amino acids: CASSTGQGGDAFF. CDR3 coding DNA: TGTGCCAGCAGCACGGGACAGGGGGGGGATGCTTTCTTT. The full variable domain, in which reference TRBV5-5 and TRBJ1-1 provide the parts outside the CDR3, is DAGVTQSPTHLIKTRGQQVTLRCSPISGHKSVSWYQQVLGQGPQFIFQYYEKEERGRGNFPDRFSARQFPNYSSELNVNALLLGDSALYLCASSTGQGGDAFFGQGTRLTVV.

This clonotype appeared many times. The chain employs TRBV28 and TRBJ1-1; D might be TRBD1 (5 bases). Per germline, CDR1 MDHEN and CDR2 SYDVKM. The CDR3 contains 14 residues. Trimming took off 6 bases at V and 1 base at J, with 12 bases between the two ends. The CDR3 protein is CASSLLDRNTEAFF. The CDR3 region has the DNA TGTGCCAGCAGCCTCCTAGACAGGAACACTGAAGCTTTCTTT.

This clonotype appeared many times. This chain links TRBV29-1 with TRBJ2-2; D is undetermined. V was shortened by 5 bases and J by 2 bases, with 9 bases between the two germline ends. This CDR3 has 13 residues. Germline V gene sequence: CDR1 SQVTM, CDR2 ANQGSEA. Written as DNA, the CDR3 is TGCAGCGTTCTGCGACTTAACACCGGGGAGCTGTTTTTT. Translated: CSVLRLNTGELFF.

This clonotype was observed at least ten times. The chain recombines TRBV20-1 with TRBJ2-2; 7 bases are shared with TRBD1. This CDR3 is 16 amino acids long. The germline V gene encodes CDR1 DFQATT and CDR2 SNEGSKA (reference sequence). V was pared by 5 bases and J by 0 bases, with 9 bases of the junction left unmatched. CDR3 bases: TGCAGTGCTCTAAGGACAGGTCTCGCGAACACCGGGGAGCTGTTTTTT. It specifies CSALRTGLANTGELFF.

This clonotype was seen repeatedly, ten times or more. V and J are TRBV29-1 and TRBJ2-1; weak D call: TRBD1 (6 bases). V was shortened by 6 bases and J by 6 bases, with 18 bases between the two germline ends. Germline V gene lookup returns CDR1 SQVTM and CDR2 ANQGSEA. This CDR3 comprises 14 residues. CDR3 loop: CSVDRDTLGNEQFF. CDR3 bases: TGCAGCGTAGACCGGGACACCTTAGGCAATGAGCAGTTCTTC.

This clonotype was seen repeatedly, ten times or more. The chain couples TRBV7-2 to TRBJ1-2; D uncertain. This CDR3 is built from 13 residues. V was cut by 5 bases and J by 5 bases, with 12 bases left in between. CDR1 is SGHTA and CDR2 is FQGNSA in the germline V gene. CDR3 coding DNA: TGTGCCAGCAGCCCTAGACGCTTATATGGCTACACCTTC. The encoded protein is CASSPRRLYGYTF.

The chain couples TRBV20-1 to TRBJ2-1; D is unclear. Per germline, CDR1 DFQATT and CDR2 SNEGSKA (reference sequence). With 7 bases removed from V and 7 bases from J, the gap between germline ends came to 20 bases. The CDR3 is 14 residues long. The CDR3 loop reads CSVFGAVELNEQFF. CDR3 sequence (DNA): TGCAGTGTCTTCGGCGCCGTCGAACTAAATGAGCAGTTCTTC.

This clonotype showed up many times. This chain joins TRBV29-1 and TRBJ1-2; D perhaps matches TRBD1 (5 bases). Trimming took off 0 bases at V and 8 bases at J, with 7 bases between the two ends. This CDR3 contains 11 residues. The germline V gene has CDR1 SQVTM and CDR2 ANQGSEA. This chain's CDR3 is CSVEEGTGYTF. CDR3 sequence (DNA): TGCAGCGTTGAAGAGGGGACGGGCTACACCTTC.

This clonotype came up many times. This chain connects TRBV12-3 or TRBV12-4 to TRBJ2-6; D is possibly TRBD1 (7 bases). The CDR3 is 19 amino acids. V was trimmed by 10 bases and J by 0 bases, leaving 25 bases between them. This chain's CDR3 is CATNGGDSSVISGANVLTF. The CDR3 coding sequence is TGTGCCACCAACGGAGGGGACAGCTCAGTGATCTCTGGGGCCAACGTCCTGACTTTC.

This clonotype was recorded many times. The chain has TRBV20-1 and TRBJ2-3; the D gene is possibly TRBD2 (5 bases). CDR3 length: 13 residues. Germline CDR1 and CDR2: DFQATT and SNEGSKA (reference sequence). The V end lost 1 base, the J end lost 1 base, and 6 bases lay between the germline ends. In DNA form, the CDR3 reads TGCAGTGCTAGAGTACTAGGCACAGATACGCAGTATTTT. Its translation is CSARVLGTDTQYF.

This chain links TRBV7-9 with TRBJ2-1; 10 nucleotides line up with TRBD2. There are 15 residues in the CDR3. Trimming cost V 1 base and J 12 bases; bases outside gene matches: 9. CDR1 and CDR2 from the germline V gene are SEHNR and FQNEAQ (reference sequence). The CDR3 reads CASSLGTSGKLGQFF. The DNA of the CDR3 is TGTGCCAGCAGCTTAGGTACTAGCGGGAAGCTGGGGCAGTTCTTC.

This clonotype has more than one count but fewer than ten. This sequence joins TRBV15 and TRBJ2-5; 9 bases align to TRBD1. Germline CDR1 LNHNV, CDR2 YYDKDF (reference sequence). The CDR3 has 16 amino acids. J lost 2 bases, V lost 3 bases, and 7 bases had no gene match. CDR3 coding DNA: TGTGCCACCAGCAGGGAGGGACAGGGACTACAAGAGACCCAGTACTTC. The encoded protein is CATSREGQGLQETQYF.

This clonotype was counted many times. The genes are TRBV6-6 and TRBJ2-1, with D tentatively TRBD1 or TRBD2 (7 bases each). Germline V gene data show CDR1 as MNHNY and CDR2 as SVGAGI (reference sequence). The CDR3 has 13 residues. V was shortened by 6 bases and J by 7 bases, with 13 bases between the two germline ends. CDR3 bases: TGTGCCAGCAGGACAGGGAGGGAGAATGAGCAGTTCTTC. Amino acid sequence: CASRTGRENEQFF.

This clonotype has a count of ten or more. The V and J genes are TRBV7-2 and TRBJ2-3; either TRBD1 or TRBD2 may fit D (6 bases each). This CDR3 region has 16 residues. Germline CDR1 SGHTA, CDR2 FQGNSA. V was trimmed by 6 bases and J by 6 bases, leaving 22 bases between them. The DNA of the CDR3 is TGTGCCAGCAGTTCAAACGCTGGGGGGCCTTCCGATACGCAGTATTTT. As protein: CASSSNAGGPSDTQYF.